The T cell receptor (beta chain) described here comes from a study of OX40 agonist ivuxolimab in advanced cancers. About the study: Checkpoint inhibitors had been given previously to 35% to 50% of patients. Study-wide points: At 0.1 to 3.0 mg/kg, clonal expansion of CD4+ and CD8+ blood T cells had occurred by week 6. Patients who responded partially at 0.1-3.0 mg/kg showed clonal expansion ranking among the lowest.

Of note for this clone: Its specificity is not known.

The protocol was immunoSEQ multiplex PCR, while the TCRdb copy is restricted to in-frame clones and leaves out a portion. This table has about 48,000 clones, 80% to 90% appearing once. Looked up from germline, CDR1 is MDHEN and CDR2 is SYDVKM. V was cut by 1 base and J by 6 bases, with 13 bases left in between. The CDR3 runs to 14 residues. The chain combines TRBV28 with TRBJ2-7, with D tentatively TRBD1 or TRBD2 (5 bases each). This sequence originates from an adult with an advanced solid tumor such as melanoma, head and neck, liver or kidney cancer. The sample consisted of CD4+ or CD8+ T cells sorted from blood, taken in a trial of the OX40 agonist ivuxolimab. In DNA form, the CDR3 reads TGTGCCAGCAGTTTATTCGGGACCTTATCCGAGCAGTACTTC. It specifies CASSLFGTLSEQYF.